This TCR beta chain was recovered during a study of T cells after posttransplantation cyclophosphamide. The repertoire was sequenced with immunoSEQ multiplex PCR; TCRdb's copy has only in-frame clones and lacks some. The repertoire holds approximately 3,300 clones, with less than 97% as singletons. CDR1 and CDR2 from the germline V gene are SNHLY and FYNNEI. Deletions cut 0 bases from V and 8 bases from J, with 8 bases between. CDR3 size: 13 residues. The chain is built from TRBV2 and TRBJ2-1; D possibly corresponds to TRBD1 (5 bases). The TCR sequence derives from a woman aged 45-59 years in good health and a related stem cell transplant donor. The sample taken for sequencing was naive CD8+ T cells sorted from PBMCs. CDR3 DNA sequence: TGTGCCAGCAGTGAAGCCTGGGGCCATGAGCAGTTCTTC. Protein product: CASSEAWGHEQFF.